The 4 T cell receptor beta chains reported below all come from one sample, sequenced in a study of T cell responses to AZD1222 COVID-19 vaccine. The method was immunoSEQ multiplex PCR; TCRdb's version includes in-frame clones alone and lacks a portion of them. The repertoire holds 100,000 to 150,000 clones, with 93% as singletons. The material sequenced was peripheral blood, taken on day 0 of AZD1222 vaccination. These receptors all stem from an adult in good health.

CDR3 residues: CASSPGLGAREQYF. In DNA form, the CDR3 reads TGTGCCAGCAGCCCGGGACTAGGGGCCCGGGAGCAGTACTTC. The chain recombines TRBV27 with TRBJ2-7; 8 positions match TRBD2. Per the germline V gene, CDR1 is MNHEY and CDR2 is SMNVEV (reference sequence). This CDR3 has 14 amino acids. After removal of 6 bases from V and 7 bases from J, the junction contained 11 bases not matched to a gene.

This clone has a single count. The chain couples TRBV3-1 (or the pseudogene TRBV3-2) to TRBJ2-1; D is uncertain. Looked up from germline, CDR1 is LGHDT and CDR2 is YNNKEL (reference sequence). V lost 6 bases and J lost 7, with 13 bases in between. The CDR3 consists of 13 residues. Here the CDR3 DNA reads TGTGCCAGCAGACCATTTGGTCTGAATGAGCAGTTCTTC. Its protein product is CASRPFGLNEQFF.

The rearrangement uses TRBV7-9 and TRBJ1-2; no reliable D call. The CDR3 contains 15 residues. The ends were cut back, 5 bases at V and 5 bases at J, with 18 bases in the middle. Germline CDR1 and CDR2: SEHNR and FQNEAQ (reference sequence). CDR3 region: CASSRTEGLGYGYTF. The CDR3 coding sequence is TGTGCCAGCAGCCGGACGGAGGGTCTGGGGTATGGCTACACCTTC.

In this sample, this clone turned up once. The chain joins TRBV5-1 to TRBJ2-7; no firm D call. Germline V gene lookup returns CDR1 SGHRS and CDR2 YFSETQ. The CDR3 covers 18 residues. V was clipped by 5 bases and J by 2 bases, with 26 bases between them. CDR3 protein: CASSMSWHQVGVTYEQYF. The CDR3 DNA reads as TGCGCCAGCAGTATGAGCTGGCATCAGGTTGGCGTTACCTACGAGCAGTACTTC. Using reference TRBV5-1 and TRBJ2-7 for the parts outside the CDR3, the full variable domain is KAGVTQTPRYLIKTRGQQVTLSCSPISGHRSVSWYQQTPGQGLQFLFEYFSETQRNKGNFPGRFSGRQFSNSRSEMNVSTLELGDSALYLCASSMSWHQVGVTYEQYFGPGTRLTVT.